The entry below gives a single TCR beta chain sequence along with its context. CDR1 and CDR2 (germline): LGHNA, YNFKEQ. V dropped 2 bases and J dropped 3 bases, with 13 bases sitting between them. The CDR3 sequence is 15 residues long. These data belong to a study of control samples from healthy donors and cancer patients. Clones were read by immunoSEQ multiplex PCR, and TCRdb kept only the in-frame ones, dropping some. The table has some 130,000 clones, 80% to 95% seen once; the top ten hold about 5.5%. What was sequenced was blood. The sequence was collected from a man aged 18 to 35 in good health. The chain employs TRBV4-2 and TRBJ1-1, with a weak D call TRBD1 (6 bases). The CDR3 reads CASSQIAGEDTEAFF. CDR3 in DNA: TGTGCCAGCAGCCAAATCGCAGGGGAGGACACTGAAGCTTTCTTT.